Described below is a single T cell receptor beta chain sequence and its context. Its antigen is unknown. No clone much larger than this one lies a single base away; base qualities are absent. This sample was included in a study of cytomegalovirus exposure and HLA in healthy donors (TCRdb year 2017). Study-wide context: An earlier analysis of 587 of the donors reported under 300 Gb of sequence data and around 110 million unique TCR beta sequences obtained from around 180 million T cells. In the later analysis, no new phenotypic data were used to find candidate immune exposures; instead, reliance was placed on TCR beta sequences and their occurrence across donors. To predict cytomegalovirus infection status, the study brought together high-throughput TCR immunosequencing, statistical association of individual TCRs with disease status, and machine learning. All discovery cohort repertoires had been generated on a single sequencing platform. A separate validation cohort of roughly 130 different subjects was used in addition to the roughly 670-subject first cohort. Among a few hundred genotyped donors of the cohort, an average of around 240,000 unique TCR beta nucleotide sequences were sequenced per donor, around a sixth of them non-productive. In an earlier analysis of a few hundred of the donors, high-throughput TCR beta sequencing was used to judge whether each TCR beta V gene segment behaved as functional or pseudogenic. Alongside the repertoire data, information on donor age, sex, ethnicity and CMV serostatus was compiled. Of the roughly 400 genotyped donors, roughly 85% fell in the genetic ancestry cluster associated with self-reported Caucasian donors. The study was designed to test whether signatures of past pathogen exposure could be identified by cataloging public T cell receptors. Typing coverage varied by locus: roughly 629-630 donors for A, B, C, DRB1 and DQB1; roughly 520 for DQA1; more than 600 for DPA1; 400 to 480 for DPB1. In a later genetic analysis, genome-wide SNP genotypes for 398 of the 666 donors were used, and that subset was treated as a discovery cohort. A handful of DR-DQ haplotypes were treated as single units for association and clustering because of strong linkage in the cohort. HLA typing covered class I and class II loci at four-digit resolution. An early release that covered fewer than 800 HLA-typed donors contained around 300 gigabases of sequencing data and tens of millions of unique TCR sequences. A later analysis re-examined previously published TCR beta repertoires from several hundred donors and added high-resolution HLA genotyping to investigate patterns of TCR occurrence. Using immunosequencing, the study profiled T cell repertoires from fewer than 700 subjects and related those repertoires to cytomegalovirus serostatus. General findings and caveats noted by the study authors: A later analysis reported that several top co-occurrence clusters appeared linked to parvovirus B19, influenza, CMV and Epstein-Barr virus. Compared with equally common non-associated chains, HLA-associated TCR beta chains in a later analysis were more clonally expanded and had lower generation probabilities. A later genetic analysis associated a missense DCLRE1C variant with V-gene and J-gene trimming of TCR beta chains, and an independent cohort replicated the association. Across donors, most TCR sequences were observed very rarely, whereas some public TCRs were present in many individuals. Because HLA typing was unavailable for some donors at each locus, only the typed subset was used in association tests. At a false discovery rate of 0.05, a later analysis linked fewer than 20,000 TCR beta sequences to specific HLA alleles. Compared with the approximately 710-donor mean, donors in an Asian-associated ancestry cluster had fewer N-insertions in productive TCRs, according to a later genetic analysis. The classifier was reported to diagnose cytomegalovirus status with high specificity and sensitivity in both the original and validation cohorts. Because counts were too low, more than 15 rarely observed V segments, including chromosome 9 orphons, were left out of the earlier analysis of 500 to 750 of the donors. This cohort had only TCR beta chains sequenced, and the lack of alpha or paired-chain data limited which features could be detected. In the study, roughly 160 TCR beta chains were listed as associated with cytomegalovirus. Correlated functional status among segregating V segments might reflect linkage disequilibrium, but an unknown experimental factor could not be ruled out. When HLA alleles, especially DR and DQ, strongly co-occurred, TCR associations were difficult to assign to individual alleles. A later analysis found that most CMV-associated TCR beta chains appeared HLA-restricted, with HLA associations seemingly driven largely by CMV exposure. According to a later analysis, TCR association rates differed among HLA loci, with DRB1 alleles showing the most associated TCRs and HLA-C alleles showing the fewest. Because the 87-base-pair reads could not distinguish some IMGT-functional V segments, including TRBV6-2 and TRBV6-3, those segments were excluded. The authors suggested that the approach could potentially be extended to other disease states and immunological phenotypes. The sequencing pipeline was judged likely to have produced a cluster of highly shared sequence variants as a technical artifact. A further reported finding was that TCR beta sequences accurately predicted the HLA-A and HLA-B alleles for most subjects in the first cohort. In vitro tests confirmed that a few of the cytomegalovirus-associated TCR beta chains recognize cytomegalovirus antigens. In an earlier analysis of under 600 of the donors, most TCR beta V segments were observed in productive rearrangements about 87% or about 30% of the time, broadly matching IMGT annotations. Sequencing depth was assumed to be roughly uniform across donors in the presence/absence analyses, though that assumption may not hold. Immune exposure information for the cohort was limited to CMV serostatus.

The method behind the library was the immunoSEQ multiplex PCR assay. For the multiplex PCR, a mixture combining 60 forward primers for TCR Vbeta segments and 13 reverse primers for TCR Jbeta segments was used. A multiplex PCR assay on genomic DNA amplified the CDR3 region of rearranged TCR beta genes. Amplified TCR beta libraries were sequenced as 87-base-pair reads on the Illumina HiSeq System. Regarding the original processing steps: A later analysis tallied roughly 78 million unique TCR beta chains across the 700 or so repertoires, and around 9.9 million of those chains were shared by two or more donors. Raw reads were error-corrected and collapsed into unique sequences with a nearest-neighbor algorithm that merged closely related sequences to remove PCR and sequencing errors. CDR3 sequences were aligned to IMGT reference sequences to assign V, D and J gene segments. For a sequence to be retained, a match of at least six nucleotides to both a V gene segment and a J gene segment was required. A rearrangement was called productive if the CDR3 had no stop codons and remained in frame with V and J, and every other rearrangement was called non-productive. Following IMGT convention, CDR3 was defined as the stretch from the second conserved V-encoded cysteine to the conserved J-encoded phenylalanine. The earlier analysis of fewer than 750 of the donors excluded sequences that lacked an unambiguous match to a single V gene segment. In an earlier analysis of several hundred of the donors, V segments were called functional above 56.7% productive rearrangements and were called segregating when the between-donor standard deviation exceeded 5%. A statistical classification framework was developed to diagnose cytomegalovirus status using the catalog of TCR beta chain sequences. V and J gene assignment, in a later analysis, came from comparing TCR nucleotide sequences with IMGT/GENE-DB human TR gene sequences. A later analysis assigned CDR3 sequences and most-parsimonious VDJ recombination scenarios with the TCRdist pipeline. In a later analysis, every TCR beta chain was defined by the combination of its CDR3 amino acid sequence and its V-gene family, and reads without a unique V-gene family were dropped. To address suspected cross-contamination and a sequencing artifact, a later analysis removed around 600 highly shared, low-generation-probability nucleotide sequences. In a later analysis, a clonal expansion index was calculated for each public chain from normalized within-repertoire ranks of inferred template counts. In a later analysis, generation probabilities were computed with a VDJ recombination model fitted to out-of-frame rearrangements, and the resulting probabilities were checked against IGoR. Hypergeometric tests were used in a later analysis to score TCR-TCR, TCR-HLA and TCR-CMV co-occurrence, with a repertoire-size bias correction applied to the TCR pairs. False discovery rates were estimated in a later analysis by permuting HLA or CMV assignments 20 times. In a later analysis, co-occurring TCRs were grouped with DBSCAN, and TCRdist sequence similarity was added when clustering was performed within HLA-allele-positive subsets. Repertoires with fewer than 30,000 or more than 120,000 public chains were left out of co-occurrence clustering, as were a few repertoires with anomalous nucleotide sharing. Imported from immuneACCESS, the table was reduced by TCRdb to in-frame sequences with V and J called. These copies leave out some clones; in studies compared against another copy, an unresolved V gene accounts for under half, and the cause of the remainder is not known. V, J and clone size are those of that table, while D and trimming were read from the DNA. The sample data list roughly 130,000 clones, and 75% to 85% of these were observed just once. The ten most abundant clones make up around 3% of the sample.

The cohort consisted of 600 or so healthy bone marrow donors. At the time of sampling, all cohort members were nominally healthy, though unrecorded immune exposures were likely present. The donor tested CMV seropositive, placing the donor among the 289 seropositive members of the cohort. A peripheral blood sample was collected from each donor, and TCR beta sequencing was performed on peripheral blood mononuclear cells. The Qiagen DNeasy Blood Extraction Kit was used to extract genomic DNA from the blood cell samples. The CDR3 goes from the cysteine to the phenylalanine over 20 residues. This entry keeps only the CDR3 DNA: 60 bases, framed from base 1. The germline V gene (reference sequence) gives CDR1 as PRHDT and CDR2 as FYEKMQ.

This chain is built from TRBV13 and TRBJ2-5; a stretch of 15 junction bases matches TRBD2. The J call is in doubt because the DNA end fits TRBJ2-7 better. Sequenced material: PBMCs. This clonotype was obtained from a woman under 30 in good health and CMV-seropositive. The nucleotide sequence reads as follows: TGTGCCAGCAGCGGCTTGCGGGGACTAGCGGGGGGTCTGAGCTCCTACGAGCAGTACTTC. This is translated as CASSGLRGLAGGLSSYEQYF.